One and the same sample provided the 14 T cell receptor beta chains below, sequenced in a study of OX40 agonist ivuxolimab in advanced cancers. The method was immunoSEQ multiplex PCR; TCRdb's version includes in-frame clones alone and lacks a portion of them. The profile shows just over 35,000 clones, under 90% of them singletons. The material sequenced was CD4+ or CD8+ T cells sorted from blood, taken in a trial of the OX40 agonist ivuxolimab. The receptors were gathered from an adult with an advanced solid tumor such as melanoma, head and neck, liver or kidney cancer.

This clone has only a few counts. The chain carries TRBV9 and TRBJ2-7; 8 positions match TRBD1. J lost 5 bases, V lost 3 bases, and 13 bases had no gene match. The CDR3 has 16 amino acids. Germline V gives CDR1 SGDLS, CDR2 YYNGEE. CDR3 in DNA: TGTGCCAGCAGCGACCTCAGACAGGGGTCCATGAACGAGCAGTACTTC. The encoded protein is CASSDLRQGSMNEQYF.

The chain couples TRBV7-8 to TRBJ1-2; D possibly corresponds to TRBD1 (6 bases). V dropped 5 bases and J dropped 6 bases, with 16 bases sitting between them. The CDR3 spans 14 residues. Germline V gene data show CDR1 as SGHVS and CDR2 as FQNEAQ. The CDR3 sequence: CASSPGPQGDGYTF. In nucleotides, the CDR3 is TGTGCCAGCAGCCCGGGTCCACAGGGCGATGGCTACACCTTC.

The rearrangement joins TRBV7-9 to TRBJ2-3, with 8 nucleotides matching TRBD2. Germline lookup yields CDR1 SEHNR and CDR2 FQNEAQ (reference sequence). The CDR3 consists of 14 residues. Trimming at V came to 5 bases and at J to 7 bases, leaving 8 bases not matched to a gene. The CDR3 region is CASSTGLGLNTQYF. As DNA, the CDR3 is TGTGCCAGCAGCACGGGACTAGGGCTAAATACGCAGTATTTT.

The chain recombines TRBV6-6 with TRBJ1-2; no reliable D call. This CDR3 comprises 13 residues. The V end was cut by 0 bases, the J end by 7 bases, with 9 bases between. CDR1 is MNHNY, CDR2 SVGAGI, per germline (reference sequence). CDR3 region: CASSYSSGFGYTF. In DNA form, the CDR3 reads TGTGCCAGCAGTTACTCGAGCGGGTTTGGCTACACCTTC.

The chain has TRBV9 and TRBJ1-2, with 8 nucleotides matching TRBD1. Germline CDR1 SGDLS, CDR2 YYNGEE. This CDR3 has 17 amino acids. Germline trimming cut 4 bases from V and 2 bases from J; bases unmatched to any gene: 13. CDR3 sequence: CASSPRTGSIINYGYTF. The CDR3 nucleotides are TGTGCCAGCAGCCCCCGGACAGGGAGCATTATAAACTATGGCTACACCTTC.

This chain links TRBV5-6 with TRBJ1-4; D gene uncertain. The CDR3 loop spans 12 amino acids. Trimming shortened V by 3 bases and J by 8 bases, and 8 bases separated the two germline ends. Germline values: CDR1 SGHDT, CDR2 YYEEEE. CDR3 protein: CASSSTWEKLFF. For the CDR3, the DNA is TGTGCCAGCAGCTCGACTTGGGAAAAACTGTTTTTT.

This clone was found a few times. This chain uses TRBV9 with TRBJ2-1; D gene unclear. Trimming removed 3 bases at V and 7 bases at J, with 5 bases between. Germline V gene data show CDR1 as SGDLS and CDR2 as YYNGEE. This CDR3 is built from 11 residues. CDR3: CASSGGNEQFF. Written as DNA, the CDR3 is TGTGCCAGCAGCGGTGGGAATGAGCAGTTCTTC.

The V and J genes are TRBV10-1 and TRBJ1-5; D is undetermined. CDR1 and CDR2 from the germline V gene are WNHNN and SYGVQD (reference sequence). The CDR3 runs 20 residues. The V and J ends lost 0 bases and 0 bases respectively, with 21 bases between them. This CDR3 is CASSESQICLRRLSNQPQHF. CDR3 DNA: TGCGCCAGCAGTGAGTCCCAAATTTGTTTACGACGACTTAGCAATCAGCCCCAGCATTTT.

This clone is a singleton in its sample. The V call is TRBV11-2, the J call TRBJ2-3, with 7 bases that match TRBD2. From germline, CDR1 is SGHAT and CDR2 FQNNGV. The ends lost 10 bases at V and 5 bases at J; junction bases unmatched: 12. This CDR3 contains 14 residues. The CDR3 region has the DNA TGTGCCACCCCCGTGGGAGGGCCCCAAGATACGCAGTATTTT. It yields the protein CATPVGGPQDTQYF.

V usage is TRBV7-9 and J usage is TRBJ2-7; perhaps TRBD1 as D (7 bases). CDR3 length equals 13 residues. CDR1 is SEHNR, CDR2 FQNEAQ, per germline (reference sequence). Deletions cut 6 bases from V and 4 bases from J, with 13 bases between. The CDR3 sequence is CASSPTGTYEQYF. CDR3 nucleotide sequence: TGTGCCAGCAGTCCGACAGGGACTTACGAGCAGTACTTC.

This clone was seen just once. This chain uses TRBV10-3 with TRBJ2-7, with D possibly matching TRBD2 (6 bases). This CDR3 contains 14 residues. Germline values: CDR1 ENHRY, CDR2 SYGVKD. Trimming took 10 bases from V and 3 from J, leaving 19 bases between them. CDR3: CATADTGEFYEQYF. Here the CDR3 DNA reads TGTGCCACCGCCGACACGGGGGAATTCTACGAGCAGTACTTC.

This chain links TRBV19 with TRBJ1-2; TRBD1 agrees at 7 bases. V trimming: 6 bases; J trimming: 8 bases; junction bases outside the gene matches: 9. Germline V gene sequence: CDR1 LNHDA, CDR2 SQIVND (reference sequence). The CDR3 contains 13 residues. CDR3 DNA sequence: TGTGCCAGTAGGGACAGGCCGGAGGAGGGCTACACCTTC. Its protein is CASRDRPEEGYTF.

The genes are TRBV2 and TRBJ2-2; a possible D gene is TRBD1 (5 bases). This CDR3 spans 13 amino acids. Germline CDR1 and CDR2: SNHLY and FYNNEI. V lost 4 bases and J lost 8, with 11 bases in between. The CDR3 nucleotides read TGTGCCAGCAGTGTGCAGGGAACAGGGGAGCTGTTTTTT. This encodes CASSVQGTGELFF.

The J gene is TRBJ2-1, the V gene TRBV19; 9 positions match TRBD2. V was clipped by 6 bases and J by 4 bases; unmatched bases: 16. CDR3 size: 18 residues. Germline V gives CDR1 LNHDA, CDR2 SQIVND (reference sequence). The CDR3 DNA sequence: TGTGCCAGTAGAAACACAAAAGAACTAGCGGGCGGATACAATGAGCAGTTCTTC. Its protein is CASRNTKELAGGYNEQFF.